The 19 T cell receptor beta chains given below trace back to one sample, sequenced in a study of cytomegalovirus exposure and HLA in healthy donors. The PCR used 60 Vbeta and 13 Jbeta primers. TCRdb keeps only in-frame clones here, not all; method: immunoSEQ multiplex PCR. The sample includes under 150,000 clones, 80% of them seen just once. Sequencing input: PBMCs. The receptors here all came from a young man in good health and CMV-seronegative.

This chain connects TRBV2 to TRBJ2-1; D unclear. V shed 7 bases and J shed 3 bases, with 10 bases lying between them. CDR1 is SNHLY and CDR2 is FYNNEI in the germline V gene. This CDR3 comprises 13 residues. The CDR3 bases are TGTGCCAGCACTCTGGAGCTCTACAATGAGCAGTTCTTC. It encodes CASTLELYNEQFF.

This clone was seen a single time. The gene calls are TRBV5-4 and TRBJ1-1; 10 positions match TRBD1. Trimming at V came to 4 bases and at J to 7 bases, leaving 10 bases not matched to a gene. Germline assignment: CDR1 SGHNT and CDR2 YYREEE (reference sequence). The CDR3 length is 15 residues. The CDR3 DNA reads as TGTGCCAGCAGCCTCGTTGGACAGGGGGAAATTGAAGCTTTCTTT. This encodes CASSLVGQGEIEAFF.

This chain uses TRBV7-9 with TRBJ1-2; no definite D call. CDR3 size: 14 residues. CDR1 and CDR2 from the germline V gene are SEHNR and FQNEAQ (reference sequence). The V gene lost 4 bases and the J gene lost 4 bases, with 13 bases spanning the gap. CDR3 sequence reads: CASSSRQTIYGYTF. CDR3 coding DNA: TGTGCCAGCAGCTCTCGACAAACAATCTATGGCTACACCTTC.

This chain connects TRBV5-1 to TRBJ1-2; D not resolved. Between the trimmed V and J ends, which lost 2 bases and 0 bases, there was a span of 11 bases. The CDR3 totals 15 residues. Germline V lookup: CDR1 SGHRS, CDR2 YFSETQ. CDR3 bases: TGCGCCAGCAGCTTTGCGGGGTTACCTAACTATGGCTACACCTTC. The encoded protein is CASSFAGLPNYGYTF.

This chain joins TRBV19 and TRBJ1-4; D might be TRBD1 (5 bases). The V gene lost 4 bases and the J gene lost 7 bases, with 19 bases spanning the gap. Per germline, CDR1 LNHDA and CDR2 SQIVND (reference sequence). This CDR3 has 16 amino acids. CDR3 amino acids: CASSTSRGRGTEKLFF. CDR3 bases: TGTGCCAGTAGTACCTCCCGCGGGAGAGGGACTGAAAAACTGTTTTTT.

This clone has more than one count but fewer than ten. The genes are TRBV28 and TRBJ2-4; a weak D match, TRBD2 (5 bases). Trimming stripped 5 bases from V and 2 bases from J, with 19 bases between. CDR3 length equals 17 residues. Germline CDR1 MDHEN, CDR2 SYDVKM. Here the CDR3 DNA reads TGTGCCAGCAGTCTTCCCCTCTCGGGAATATCCAAAAACATTCAGTACTTC. Its protein is CASSLPLSGISKNIQYF.

This clone has a handful of counts. The chain joins TRBV11-1 to TRBJ1-1; weak D call: TRBD1 (6 bases). This CDR3 has 13 amino acids. Trimming cost V 3 bases and J 5 bases, with 10 bases left between them. The V gene's germline CDR1 is SGHAT and CDR2 FQDESV (reference sequence). CDR3 loop: CASSLGARTEAFF. CDR3 sequence (DNA): TGTGCCAGCAGCTTGGGGGCCCGGACTGAAGCTTTCTTT. Filled out from reference TRBV11-1 and TRBJ1-1, the complete variable domain reads EAEVAQSPRYKITEKSQAVAFWCDPISGHATLYWYRQILGQGPELLVQFQDESVVDDSQLPKDRFSAERLKGVDSTLKIQPAELGDSAMYLCASSLGARTEAFFGQGTRLTVV.

V gene TRBV6-1 combines with J gene TRBJ2-7; D ambiguous. The germline gives CDR1 MNHNS, CDR2 SASEGT. Trimming pared 7 bases from V and 3 bases from J, leaving 16 bases between. CDR3 length equals 14 residues. DNA of the CDR3: TGTGCCAGCATAGTAAGCCGCCCCTTCTACGAGCAGTACTTC. Amino acids: CASIVSRPFYEQYF.

This clone has only one observation. The chain is built from TRBV19 and TRBJ2-2, with TRBD2 matching 8 bases. Germline values: CDR1 LNHDA, CDR2 SQIVND (reference sequence). V gave up 7 bases and J gave up 3 bases; unmatched junction bases: 7. The CDR3 consists of 15 residues. CDR3 bases: TGTGCCAGTACCCGCTACGGGGGGGACACCGGGGAGCTGTTTTTT. Protein product: CASTRYGGDTGELFF.

In regard to this clone: Other DNA sequences in the sample encode the same CDR3. The chain carries TRBV12-2 and TRBJ2-7; TRBD1 is the table's D call, not checked against the DNA. TRBV12-2 is a known pseudogene. There are 13 residues in the CDR3. The CDR3 here is CARRAGTTYEQYF. The CDR3, as DNA: TGTGCAAGACGCGCCGGGACAACCTACGAGCAGTATTTC.

The CDR3 DNA follows: TGTGCCAGCAGTGATGAGTCCGGGACAGGGTATTACAGCAATCAGCCCCAGCATTTT. It is translated as CASSDESGTGYYSNQPQHF. The chain couples TRBV6-1 to TRBJ1-5, with TRBD1 matching 9 bases. This CDR3 has 19 amino acids. Germline CDR1 is MNHNS and CDR2 is SASEGT. With 3 bases clipped from V and 1 base from J, the junction kept 13 bases outside the gene matches.

The J gene is TRBJ1-1, the V gene TRBV2, with D unresolved. Germline V gives CDR1 SNHLY, CDR2 FYNNEI. The CDR3 runs 15 residues. The ends were cut back, 2 bases at V and 3 bases at J, with 13 bases in the middle. CDR3 DNA sequence: TGTGCCAGCAGTGAAAGAGGGTCCGTTGACACTGAAGCTTTCTTT. Translating gives CASSERGSVDTEAFF.

As DNA, the CDR3 is TGTGCCAGCTCTCTAGTCCCGACAGGGATGAACACTGAAGCTTTCTTT. As protein: CASSLVPTGMNTEAFF. The chain uses TRBV18 and TRBJ1-1; 7 bases agree with TRBD1. The CDR3 has 16 amino acids. V lost 6 bases, J lost 0 bases, and 10 bases stayed unmatched. Germline V gives CDR1 KGHSH, CDR2 LQKENI.

CDR3 protein: CASSLSGASSYEQYF. CDR3 coding DNA: TGTGCCAGCAGCCTCAGCGGGGCGAGCTCCTACGAGCAGTACTTC. The genes are TRBV5-4 and TRBJ2-7, with 7 nucleotides matching TRBD2. The CDR3 has 15 amino acids. With V trimmed by 4 bases and J by 0 bases, 7 bases remained unmatched. Germline loops: CDR1 SGHNT, CDR2 YYREEE (reference sequence).

This chain uses TRBV28 with TRBJ1-4; 10 positions match TRBD1. Trimming cost V 3 bases and J 0 bases; bases outside gene matches: 4. CDR3 length equals 17 residues. Germline V gene sequence: CDR1 MDHEN, CDR2 SYDVKM. CDR3 in amino acids: CASSFDRGHPTNEKLFF. Here the CDR3 DNA reads TGTGCCAGCAGTTTTGACAGGGGGCATCCAACTAATGAAAAACTGTTTTTT.

The chain recombines TRBV6-6 with TRBJ2-7; no reliable D call. The CDR3 totals 14 residues. V was cut by 5 bases and J by 2 bases, with 13 bases left in between. Germline CDR1 and CDR2: MNHNY and SVGAGI (reference sequence). CDR3 sequence reads: CASSLPPSAYEQYF. As DNA, the CDR3 is TGTGCCAGCAGTCTCCCCCCGTCAGCCTACGAGCAGTACTTC.

This rearrangement joins TRBV4-1 to TRBJ2-1, with 8 positions matching TRBD2. V was clipped by 3 bases and J by 9 bases; unmatched bases: 19. This CDR3 spans 18 amino acids. Germline values: CDR1 MGHRA, CDR2 YSYEKL. CDR3 loop: CASSQSVYGTSLSGEQFF. CDR3 coding DNA: TGCGCCAGCAGCCAGAGCGTCTATGGGACTAGTCTGTCCGGTGAGCAGTTCTTC.

V and J are TRBV6-1 and TRBJ2-2, with TRBD2 identical over 14 bases. Unmatched junction bases numbered 4, after V lost 0 bases and J lost 1 base. CDR3 length: 19 residues. The V gene's germline CDR1 is MNHNS and CDR2 SASEGT. CDR3 DNA: TGTGCCAGCAGTGAAGCCTCCGGGACTAGCGGGAGGAACACCGGGGAGCTGTTTTTT. Amino acids: CASSEASGTSGRNTGELFF.

The chain couples TRBV19 to TRBJ1-5; the match to TRBD1 covers 7 bases. CDR3 length: 14 residues. The germline V gene encodes CDR1 LNHDA and CDR2 SQIVND (reference sequence). V was clipped by 6 bases and J by 2 bases; unmatched bases: 4. The CDR3 protein is CASRHRGGNQPQHF. The CDR3 coding sequence is TGTGCCAGTAGACACAGGGGTGGCAATCAGCCCCAGCATTTT.